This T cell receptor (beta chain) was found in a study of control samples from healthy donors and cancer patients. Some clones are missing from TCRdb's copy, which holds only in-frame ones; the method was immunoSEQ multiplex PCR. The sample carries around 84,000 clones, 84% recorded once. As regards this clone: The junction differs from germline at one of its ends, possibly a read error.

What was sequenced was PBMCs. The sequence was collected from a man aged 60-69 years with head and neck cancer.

In nucleotides, the CDR3 is TGTGCCACCAGTGATCATGACGAGACAGCCAAACACCGGGGAGCTGTTTTT. Residues: CATSDHDETAKHRGAVF. V is TRBV24-1 and J is TRBJ2-2; D could derive from TRBD1 or TRBD2 (5 bases each). In germline, CDR1 is KGHDR, CDR2 SFDVKD. This CDR3 has 17 amino acids.